Listed below are T cell receptor beta chains from one sample, sequenced in a study of vaccination effects on CD4 cells after COVID-19. The antigens of these receptors remain unknown. This table comes from immunoSEQ multiplex PCR, and its TCRdb copy is limited to in-frame clones, with some not included. The sample records tens of thousands of clones, roughly 79% being singletons. The sequenced sample was CD4+ T cells from PBMCs cultured with HCoV-NL63 spike peptides, obtained after COVID-19 vaccination. These receptors were collected from a human donor who received a COVID-19 vaccine. Some clones in this sample may be carry-over from other donors' samples. The CDR3 runs from the conserved cysteine through the conserved F or W. The D gene is left open where the match is weak. Clone sizes are given selectively: once, few, many, or a class where the clone is expanded.

cdr3_aa cdr3_nt j_call clone_size v_call d_call
CASSQTGATEAFF TGTGCCAGCAGCCAGACCGGGGCGACTGAAGCTTTCTTT TRBJ1-1 . TRBV6-5 .
CASSLAKIQGPSLNYGYTF TGCGCCAGCAGCCTCGCGAAGATACAGGGCCCATCCCTTAACTATGGCTACACCTTC TRBJ1-2 . TRBV5-1 .
CASKGTSGGTYNEQFF TGTGCCAGTAAAGGAACTAGCGGGGGTACGTACAATGAGCAGTTCTTC TRBJ2-1 . TRBV19 TRBD2
CATSTLSGAGGETQYF TGTGCCACCAGTACCCTCTCAGGAGCGGGGGGAGAGACCCAGTACTTC TRBJ2-5 . TRBV24-1 TRBD2
CASSFTSGGYNEQFF TGTGCCAGCAGCTTCACTAGCGGGGGGTACAATGAGCAGTTCTTC TRBJ2-1 . TRBV9 TRBD2
CASSLVGQLQGTQYF TGTGCCAGCAGCTTAGTAGGACAGCTGCAAGGAACCCAGTACTTC TRBJ2-5 . TRBV7-9 .
CASSPGTGDGNQPQHF TGCGCCAGCAGCCCAGGGACAGGGGATGGCAATCAGCCCCAGCATTTT TRBJ1-5 . TRBV5-1 TRBD1
CASSLRVGATQETQYF TGTGCCAGCAGCTTGCGAGTTGGGGCGACCCAAGAGACCCAGTACTTC TRBJ2-5 . TRBV5-4 .
CASRRWGRQENIQYF TGTGCCAGCAGACGATGGGGACGGCAAGAGAATATTCAGTACTTC TRBJ2-4 . TRBV11-2 .
CASSEYKRGAWELFF TGTGCCAGCAGTGAATATAAGCGGGGGGCTTGGGAGCTGTTTTTT TRBJ2-2 . TRBV6-1 TRBD2
CASSLVGRTVQETQYF TGTGCCAGCAGCTTGGTTGGTCGGACAGTCCAAGAGACCCAGTACTTC TRBJ2-5 . TRBV5-4 .
CSVETGSFRDSQETQYF TGCAGCGTTGAAACAGGTAGTTTTCGGGACAGCCAAGAGACCCAGTACTTC TRBJ2-5 . TRBV29-1 TRBD1
CASSDSRWSPLHF TGTGCCAGCAGTGACTCGAGGTGGTCACCCCTCCACTTT TRBJ1-6 . TRBV6-4 .
CATSDSTRRPPNGAPLHF TGTGCCACCAGTGACTCGACGAGGCGGCCTCCAAATGGGGCACCCCTCCACTTT TRBJ1-6 . TRBV24-1 .
CATSDNTAAGANVLTF TGTGCCACCAGTGACAATACAGCTGCTGGGGCCAACGTCCTGACTTTC TRBJ2-6 . TRBV24-1 .
CASTLRVLLDTQYF TGTGCCAGCACCTTAAGAGTCCTCCTGGATACGCAGTATTTT TRBJ2-3 . TRBV28 .
CASSTGAMGYSNQPQHF TGTGCCAGTAGTACCGGGGCGATGGGATATAGCAATCAGCCCCAGCATTTT TRBJ1-5 . TRBV19 .
CAWLGRETQYF TGTGCCTGGCTGGGGCGTGAGACCCAGTACTTC TRBJ2-5 once TRBV30 .
CSAGEYNEQFF TGCAGTGCTGGTGAATACAATGAGCAGTTCTTC TRBJ2-1 . TRBV20-1 .
CASSAEQGGLGELFF TGTGCCAGTAGCGCCGAACAGGGGGGTTTAGGGGAGCTGTTTTTT TRBJ2-2 . TRBV19 TRBD1
CSVLPGANTGELFF TGCAGCGTGTTGCCAGGAGCGAACACCGGGGAGCTGTTTTTT TRBJ2-2 . TRBV29-1 .
CASSHKLITTGELFF TGCGCCAGCAGCCACAAGTTGATTACTACCGGGGAGCTGTTTTTT TRBJ2-2 . TRBV4-1 .
CASSQDLKGTGHRGAVF TGCGCCAGCAGCCAAGATTTGAAGGGGACGGGACACCGGGGAGCTGTTTTT TRBJ2-2 . TRBV4-3 .
CASSLVAQETQYF TGTGCCAGCAGTTTGGTGGCGCAAGAGACCCAGTACTTC TRBJ2-5 . TRBV28 .
CASSSTGTGSYTQYF TGTGCCAGCAGTTCAACCGGGACAGGGTCCTATACGCAGTATTTT TRBJ2-3 few TRBV27 TRBD1
CASSPRTSGAETQYF TGTGCCAGCAGTCCGAGGACTAGCGGGGCTGAGACCCAGTACTTC TRBJ2-5 . TRBV2 TRBD2
CASSYLAGYYGYTF TGTGCCAGCAGTTACCTAGCAGGGTACTATGGCTACACCTTC TRBJ1-2 few TRBV6-2/TRBV6-3 .
CASRDIGQNEKLFF TGTGCCAGTAGGGACATCGGACAGAATGAAAAACTGTTTTTT TRBJ1-4 . TRBV19 .
CASSSQSGGVETQYF TGTGCCAGCAGCTCACAGAGCGGGGGGGTTGAAACCCAGTACTTC TRBJ2-5 . TRBV5-5 TRBD2
CASTFGPKNTEAFF TGTGCCAGCACTTTCGGACCTAAGAACACTGAAGCTTTCTTT TRBJ1-1 . TRBV6-5 .
CASSILRDIYGYTF TGTGCCAGTAGTATACTCCGGGACATCTATGGCTACACCTTC TRBJ1-2 few TRBV19 .
CASSYSPDRVNYGYTF TGTGCCAGCAGTTACTCGCCGGACAGGGTTAACTATGGCTACACCTTC TRBJ1-2 once TRBV6-5 TRBD1
CATSDRAGTDTQYF TGTGCCACCAGTGACCGGGCGGGGACAGATACGCAGTATTTT TRBJ2-3 . TRBV24-1 .
CASTNTGRSGNTIYF TGTGCCAGCACTAACACTGGGCGGTCTGGAAACACCATATATTTT TRBJ1-3 . TRBV6-5 .